This T cell receptor (beta chain) was profiled in a study of technical replicates of blood from a handful of donors. The CDR3 covers 16 residues. The V and J ends lost 0 bases and 0 bases, in that order; junction bases with no gene match: 5. The germline V gene has CDR1 SGDLS and CDR2 YYNGEE. TCRdb keeps only in-frame clones here, not all; method: immunoSEQ multiplex PCR. The sample contains 80,000 to 90,000 clones, approximately 94% of which appear only once. This sequence was found in a human donor in good health. The sequenced sample was T cells isolated from PBMCs. The chain carries TRBV9 and TRBJ2-5; 7 bases map to TRBD1. The CDR3 DNA reads TGTGCCAGCAGCGTAGATCAGGGGGTGTACCAAGAGACCCAGTACTTC. It translates to CASSVDQGVYQETQYF.